A single sample is the source of the 22 T cell receptor beta chains below, sequenced in a study of shared clonotypes between healthy human individuals (dated by TCRdb to between 2020 and 2021). Library preparation used the immunoSEQ multiplex PCR assay. In its TCRdb copy, this immuneACCESS table keeps in-frame sequences only and misses some clones. Where compared with another copy, unresolved V genes explain less than half of these, and the others have no known cause. Recorded for this sample are 2 million to 2.5 million clones; roughly 95% of them occurred a single time. Together, the top ten hold 0.1% to 0.15% of the sample. Sequenced input: naive CD4+ T cells sorted from blood. Per the publication, the cell subset or site label means: CD45RA+ positively selected. These receptors came from a man aged 18 to 35 in good health.

This rearrangement joins TRBV20-1 to TRBJ1-1; no firm D call. The CDR3 has 11 amino acids. Germline CDR1 and CDR2: DFQATT and SNEGSKA (reference sequence). The DNA of the CDR3 is TGCAGCTCACACCGAAACACTGAAGCTTTCTTT. Protein sequence: CSSHRNTEAFF.

Remarks on this clone: The same CDR3 also results from other DNA sequences found in this sample. The rearrangement uses TRBV18 and TRBJ2-7; possibly TRBD1 or TRBD2 for D (5 bases each). The CDR3 totals 13 residues. CDR1 and CDR2 from the germline V gene are KGHSH and LQKENI. Trimming took 6 bases from V and 2 from J, leaving 11 bases between them. The CDR3 nucleotides are TGTGCCAGCTCCCCGGGGCCCCCCTACGAGCAGTACTTC. It is translated as CASSPGPPYEQYF.

This chain connects TRBV28 to TRBJ1-5; tentative D call: TRBD1 (5 bases). The CDR3 is made up of 16 amino acids. CDR1 and CDR2 (germline): MDHEN, SYDVKM. Deletions cut 3 bases from V and 0 bases from J, with 12 bases between. The CDR3 bases are TGTGCCAGCAGTTTCAGGAGGGGTGATAGCAATCAGCCCCAGCATTTT. Translated, it gives CASSFRRGDSNQPQHF.

This clone turned up a few times. This sequence joins TRBV19 and TRBJ1-1; D is ambiguous. CDR3 length: 12 amino acids. Trimming took 2 bases from V and 7 from J, leaving 8 bases between them. The germline V gene has CDR1 LNHDA and CDR2 SQIVND (reference sequence). CDR3 loop: CASSIREGEAFF. CDR3 in DNA: TGTGCCAGTAGTATAAGGGAGGGTGAAGCTTTCTTT. Full variable domain (missing parts from reference TRBV19 and TRBJ1-1): DGGITQSPKYLFRKEGQNVTLSCEQNLNHDAMYWYRQDPGQGLRLIYYSQIVNDFQKGDIAEGYSVSREKKESFPLTVTSAQKNPTAFYLCASSIREGEAFFGQGTRLTVV.

V and J are TRBV27 and TRBJ1-2, with D possibly matching TRBD1 (5 bases). The CDR3 spans 14 residues. Trimming cost V 0 bases and J 7 bases, with 12 bases left between them. Germline CDR1 reads MNHEY; CDR2 reads SMNVEV (reference sequence). The CDR3, as DNA: TGTGCCAGCAGTTTATCGCAAGGCAGGGCTGGCTACACCTTC. As protein: CASSLSQGRAGYTF.

J is TRBJ1-5 and V is TRBV6-5; 8 bases agree with TRBD1. The V gene end was trimmed by 0 bases and the J gene end by 6 bases; junction bases not matched to a gene: 4. The CDR3 contains 15 residues. Germline CDR1 reads MNHEY; CDR2 reads SVGAGI. For the CDR3, the DNA is TGTGCCAGCAGTTACTCGACCAGGGGGCGTCAGCCCCAGCATTTT. The encoded protein is CASSYSTRGRQPQHF.

The gene calls are TRBV9 and TRBJ2-5, with D maybe TRBD2 (6 bases). Germline CDR1 reads SGDLS; CDR2 reads YYNGEE. CDR3 length equals 16 residues. V was shortened by 0 bases and J by 1 base, with 13 bases between the two germline ends. The CDR3 DNA follows: TGTGCCAGCAGCGTAGGTAGCGGAGCAATCCAAGAGACCCAGTACTTC. Amino acid sequence: CASSVGSGAIQETQYF.

This rearrangement joins TRBV4-1 to TRBJ2-5, with D possibly being TRBD1 (5 bases). V gave up 4 bases and J gave up 9 bases, with 12 bases separating them. Germline assignment: CDR1 MGHRA and CDR2 YSYEKL. This CDR3 is built from 12 residues. CDR3 in amino acids: CASSLPGLSQYF. The CDR3, as DNA: TGCGCCAGCAGCCTTCCAGGGTTATCCCAGTACTTC.

The V call is TRBV7-9, the J call TRBJ2-1, with 13 bases identical to TRBD2. The germline V gene encodes CDR1 SEHNR and CDR2 FQNEAQ (reference sequence). The V segment lost 5 bases and the J segment 7 bases; nucleotides outside the gene matches: 8. This CDR3 region has 16 residues. The DNA for the CDR3 is TGTGCCAGCAGCCCCATAACTAGCGGGAGGGCGAATGAGCAGTTCTTC. Protein sequence: CASSPITSGRANEQFF. Filled out from reference TRBV7-9 and TRBJ2-1, the complete variable domain reads DTGVSQNPRHKITKRGQNVTFRCDPISEHNRLYWYRQTLGQGPEFLTYFQNEAQLEKSRLLSDRFSAERPKGSFSTLEIQRTEQGDSAMYLCASSPITSGRANEQFFGPGTRLTVL.

V and J are TRBV7-8 and TRBJ2-7, with D unclear. The CDR3 covers 15 residues. The ends were cut back, 2 bases at V and 2 bases at J, with 13 bases in the middle. The germline gives CDR1 SGHVS, CDR2 FQNEAQ. In DNA form, the CDR3 reads TGTGCCAGCAGCTTAACGGGCAGTGCAGCCTACGAGCAGTACTTC. The encoded protein is CASSLTGSAAYEQYF.

The chain combines TRBV30 with TRBJ1-1; D remains unclear. V was cut by 1 base and J by 1 base, with 4 bases left in between. The CDR3 is made up of 12 amino acids. Per germline, CDR1 GTSNPN and CDR2 SVGIG (reference sequence). CDR3 sequence (DNA): TGTGCCTGGAGTGATGGGAACACTGAAGCTTTCTTT. It translates to CAWSDGNTEAFF.

The gene calls are TRBV10-3 and TRBJ2-1; tentative D call: TRBD2 (6 bases). CDR1 is ENHRY, CDR2 SYGVKD, per germline. The CDR3 is made up of 15 amino acids. Trimming took 0 bases from V and 7 from J, leaving 13 bases between them. The CDR3 sequence: CAISESEAGGNEQFF. The DNA for the CDR3 is TGTGCCATCAGTGAGTCGGAGGCCGGGGGTAATGAGCAGTTCTTC.

The chain combines TRBV6-1 with TRBJ1-1, with TRBD1 identical over 7 bases. Germline V CDR1 and CDR2: MNHNS, SASEGT. CDR3 length: 14 residues. V lost 6 bases, J lost 1 base, and 5 bases stayed unmatched. The CDR3 here is CASSPDRRNTEAFF. The CDR3 DNA sequence: TGTGCCAGCAGCCCGGACAGGAGGAACACTGAAGCTTTCTTT.

As concerns this clone: Within the sample, other DNA sequences also encode this same CDR3. The chain recombines TRBV5-1 with TRBJ1-5; D remains ambiguous. Trimming removed 4 bases from V and 2 bases from J, with 7 bases in between. The CDR3 covers 13 residues. CDR1 is SGHRS and CDR2 is YFSETQ in the germline V gene. The CDR3 coding sequence is TGCGCCAGCAGCGGTGGGGGCAATCAGCCCCAGCATTTT. Translated, it gives CASSGGGNQPQHF.

This sequence joins TRBV10-2 and TRBJ2-3; D tentatively reads TRBD1 or TRBD2 (5 bases each). V lost 4 bases and J lost 2, with 10 bases in between. Germline lookup yields CDR1 WSHSY and CDR2 SAAADI. This CDR3 comprises 14 residues. CDR3 DNA sequence: TGCGCCAGCAGTGCCAGGGACCTCACAGATACGCAGTATTTT. It encodes CASSARDLTDTQYF.

This clone was counted once. The CDR3 sequence is CASRAATGIYSPLHF. CDR3 nucleotide sequence: TGCGCCAGCAGAGCCGCGACAGGGATATATTCACCCCTCCACTTT. The V and J genes are TRBV10-2 and TRBJ1-6; TRBD1 aligns across 7 bases. The CDR3 covers 15 residues. V was pared by 6 bases and J by 8 bases, with 10 bases of the junction left unmatched. Germline V gene sequence: CDR1 WSHSY, CDR2 SAAADI.

The chain is built from TRBV5-1 and TRBJ2-7; D is uncertain. CDR1 is SGHRS, CDR2 YFSETQ, per germline. The CDR3 has 12 residues. Trimming shortened V by 2 bases and J by 2 bases, and 5 bases separated the two germline ends. CDR3 protein: CASSFSTYEQYF. CDR3 nucleotides: TGCGCCAGCAGCTTCAGTACCTACGAGCAGTACTTC.

This clone has just a few counts. The sample holds other DNA sequences that translate to the same CDR3. This chain connects TRBV7-2 to TRBJ2-1; 12 bases are shared with TRBD2. The J segment lost 7 bases and the V segment lost 2 bases, leaving 6 bases of the junction unmatched. The CDR3 consists of 16 residues. CDR1 is SGHTA and CDR2 is FQGNSA in the germline V gene. DNA of the CDR3: TGTGCCAGCAGCTTAAGGCTAGCGGGAGGGATAAATGAGCAGTTCTTC. Translation: CASSLRLAGGINEQFF.

The chain is built from TRBV7-9 and TRBJ2-3, with 7 nucleotides matching TRBD1. The junction had 18 bases not matched to a gene; V was cut back by 2 bases and J by 10 bases. This CDR3 region has 17 residues. CDR1 SEHNR and CDR2 FQNEAQ come from the germline V gene (reference sequence). The chain's CDR3 is CASSLYGSGAGGFAQYF. CDR3 nucleotide sequence: TGTGCCAGCAGCTTATACGGTTCTGGGGCAGGGGGTTTTGCGCAGTATTTT.

The gene calls are TRBV7-9 and TRBJ1-1, with 8 positions matching TRBD1. CDR1 is SEHNR and CDR2 is FQNEAQ in the germline V gene (reference sequence). The trim removed 5 bases at V and 7 bases at J, leaving 6 bases unmatched. The CDR3 runs to 13 residues. CDR3 nucleotides: TGTGCCAGCAGCCAAACAGGGGGTGGTGAAGCTTTCTTT. Translated: CASSQTGGGEAFF.

The V and J genes are TRBV11-2 and TRBJ1-1; D is unclear. Trimming took off 5 bases at V and 9 bases at J, with 16 bases between the two ends. The germline V gene encodes CDR1 SGHAT and CDR2 FQNNGV. The CDR3 consists of 13 residues. CDR3 amino acids: CASSAEATVQAFF. In nucleotides, the CDR3 is TGTGCCAGCAGCGCAGAGGCTACAGTGCAAGCTTTCTTT.

J is TRBJ2-1 and V is TRBV10-1, with a weak D call TRBD2 (6 bases). CDR1 and CDR2 from the germline V gene are WNHNN and SYGVQD (reference sequence). This CDR3 is built from 15 residues. The V gene lost 0 bases and the J gene lost 0 bases, with 6 bases spanning the gap. The CDR3 DNA reads TGCGCCAGCAGTGAGTCCGGGAGCTCCTACAATGAGCAGTTCTTC. This translates into CASSESGSSYNEQFF.